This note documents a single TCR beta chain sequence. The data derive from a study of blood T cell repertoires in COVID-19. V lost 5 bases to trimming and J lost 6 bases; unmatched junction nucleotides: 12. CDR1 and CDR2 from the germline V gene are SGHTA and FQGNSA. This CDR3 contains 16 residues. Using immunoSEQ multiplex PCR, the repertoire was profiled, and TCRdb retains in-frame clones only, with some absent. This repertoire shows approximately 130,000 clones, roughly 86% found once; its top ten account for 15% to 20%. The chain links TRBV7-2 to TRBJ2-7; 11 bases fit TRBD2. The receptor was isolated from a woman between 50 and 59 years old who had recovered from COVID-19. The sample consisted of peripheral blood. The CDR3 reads CASSPQLAGAGAEQYF. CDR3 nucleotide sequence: TGTGCCAGCAGCCCCCAACTAGCGGGAGCTGGGGCCGAGCAGTACTTC.